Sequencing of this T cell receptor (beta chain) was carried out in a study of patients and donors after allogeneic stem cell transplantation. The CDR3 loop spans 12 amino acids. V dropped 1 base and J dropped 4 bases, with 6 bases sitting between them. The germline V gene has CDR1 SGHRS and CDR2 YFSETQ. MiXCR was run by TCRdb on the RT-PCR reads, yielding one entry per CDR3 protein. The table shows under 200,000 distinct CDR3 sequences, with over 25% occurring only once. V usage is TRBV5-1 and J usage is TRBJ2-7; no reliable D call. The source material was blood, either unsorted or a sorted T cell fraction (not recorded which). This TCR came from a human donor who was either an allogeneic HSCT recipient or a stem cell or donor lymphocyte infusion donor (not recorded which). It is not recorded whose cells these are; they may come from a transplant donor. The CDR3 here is CASSLFGYEQYF. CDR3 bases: TGCGCCAGCAGCTTGTTCGGTTACGAGCAGTACTTC.